Following are 18 T cell receptor beta chains from one sample sequenced in a study of PD-L1 blockade in urothelial cancer. The assay was immunoSEQ multiplex PCR, and TCRdb's table has in-frame clones only and misses some. The data hold about 52,000 clones, with over 75% observed a single time. Here the sequenced sample was PBMCs, taken around atezolizumab (anti-PD-L1) treatment. The receptor source for this set is a man aged 35 to 55 with urothelial cancer.

In its sample, this clone was seen a few times. The J gene is TRBJ1-1, the V gene TRBV19; TRBD1 matches at 7 bases. CDR1 LNHDA and CDR2 SQIVND come from the germline V gene (reference sequence). The CDR3 covers 14 residues. V lost 7 bases to trimming and J lost 3 bases; unmatched junction nucleotides: 8. The CDR3 DNA reads TGTGCCAGTATAAAGGGGCAGGGGGACACTGAAGCTTTCTTT. Protein product: CASIKGQGDTEAFF.

CDR3 DNA sequence: TGTGCCAGCAGTTTAACAGGGGCAGGAAACGAGCAGTACTTC. It specifies CASSLTGAGNEQYF. V gene TRBV28 combines with J gene TRBJ2-7; 7 nucleotides align to TRBD1. V lost 2 bases, J lost 5 bases, and 6 bases stayed unmatched. The V gene's germline CDR1 is MDHEN and CDR2 SYDVKM. CDR3 length: 14 amino acids.

V and J are TRBV2 and TRBJ1-3, with unresolved D. Germline V gives CDR1 SNHLY, CDR2 FYNNEI. CDR3 size: 12 residues. V lost 4 bases to trimming and J lost 4 bases, with 5 bases between them. This CDR3 reads CASSVTGNTIYF. Here the CDR3 DNA reads TGTGCCAGCAGTGTCACAGGAAACACCATATATTTT.

The CDR3 DNA reads TGTGCCTGGAGGCTGACTCTGGGCACTGAAGCTTTCTTT. Amino acid sequence: CAWRLTLGTEAFF. The chain uses TRBV30 and TRBJ1-1; the D is unclear. The CDR3 has 13 amino acids. V lost 3 bases and J lost 4, with 12 bases in between. Germline V gene sequence: CDR1 GTSNPN, CDR2 SVGIG (reference sequence).

This clone was seen a single time. The gene calls are TRBV5-5 and TRBJ2-1, with TRBD1 as a possible D gene (5 bases). The CDR3 covers 13 residues. Trimming shortened V by 5 bases and J by 8 bases, and 14 bases separated the two germline ends. The germline V gene has CDR1 SGHKS and CDR2 YYEKEE (reference sequence). As DNA, the CDR3 is TGTGCCAGCAGTCTCCGTGGGGCGGATGAGCAGTTCTTC. It specifies CASSLRGADEQFF.

This chain links TRBV6-1 with TRBJ2-1; D unclear. The CDR3 has 10 amino acids. Germline V gene data show CDR1 as MNHNS and CDR2 as SASEGT. Trimming stripped 8 bases from V and 10 bases from J, with 9 bases between. The CDR3, as DNA: TGTGCCAGCCTTAGTAGAGAGCAGTTCTTC. Amino acid sequence: CASLSREQFF.

DNA for the CDR3: TGTGCCAGTAGTACCGGGACAGGCGGAGGTCAGCCCCAGCATTTT. Its protein is CASSTGTGGGQPQHF. The chain recombines TRBV19 with TRBJ1-5; 8 positions agree with TRBD1. This CDR3 has 15 residues. The V segment lost 4 bases and the J segment 6 bases; nucleotides outside the gene matches: 8. CDR1 is LNHDA and CDR2 is SQIVND in the germline V gene (reference sequence).

The sample holds a few counts of this clone. V is TRBV6-1 and J is TRBJ2-4, with 12 bases aligning to TRBD1. The CDR3 sequence is 17 residues long. Germline CDR1 is MNHNS and CDR2 is SASEGT. Trimming removed 0 bases from V and 6 bases from J; junction bases left unmatched: 6. The CDR3 sequence: CASSEAPGTGGLNIQYF. The CDR3 coding sequence is TGTGCCAGCAGTGAAGCCCCCGGGACAGGGGGCTTAAACATTCAGTACTTC.

This clone has a handful of counts. J is TRBJ2-7 and V is TRBV4-3, with TRBD1 matching 7 bases. From germline, CDR1 is LGHNA and CDR2 YSLEER. The CDR3 spans 13 residues. V lost 4 bases, J lost 4 bases, and 4 bases stayed unmatched. Written as DNA, the CDR3 is TGCGCCAGCAGCCCGGACAGGAAGTACGAGCAGTACTTC. Translated, it gives CASSPDRKYEQYF.

V and J are TRBV7-2 and TRBJ2-2, with D possibly matching TRBD2 (5 bases). Germline V lookup: CDR1 SGHTA, CDR2 FQGNSA. The CDR3 length is 13 residues. Trimming shortened V by 6 bases and J by 8 bases, and 13 bases separated the two germline ends. The CDR3 nucleotides read TGTGCCAGCAGGTCCTCCCCGGGGGGGGAGCTGTTTTTT. Residues: CASRSSPGGELFF.

The chain recombines TRBV28 with TRBJ2-7, with 8 bases identical to TRBD1. Germline V gene lookup returns CDR1 MDHEN and CDR2 SYDVKM. The V segment lost 2 bases and the J segment 9 bases; nucleotides outside the gene matches: 3. The CDR3 is 12 residues long. The chain's CDR3 is CASSLGGQVQYF. The CDR3, as DNA: TGTGCCAGCAGTTTAGGGGGACAGGTGCAGTACTTC.

This clone appeared once. The chain couples TRBV5-6 to TRBJ1-2; D unclear. V shed 0 bases and J shed 2 bases, with 17 bases lying between them. The CDR3 totals 17 residues. The germline V gene has CDR1 SGHDT and CDR2 YYEEEE. The CDR3 is CASSLASWAEENYGYTF. CDR3 DNA sequence: TGTGCCAGCAGCTTGGCATCGTGGGCGGAGGAGAACTATGGCTACACCTTC.

The chain employs TRBV7-9 and TRBJ2-1; 9 bases agree with TRBD2. V trimming: 5 bases; J trimming: 4 bases; junction bases outside the gene matches: 15. The CDR3 has 18 amino acids. CDR1 is SEHNR and CDR2 is FQNEAQ in the germline V gene (reference sequence). Here the CDR3 reads CASSHEGGLAAFYNEQFF. The CDR3 region has the DNA TGTGCCAGCAGCCATGAAGGGGGACTAGCTGCATTTTACAATGAGCAGTTCTTC.

In its sample, this clone ranks as medium-sized. The rearrangement joins TRBV29-1 to TRBJ2-5; a possible D gene is TRBD2 (5 bases). Germline-derived CDR1 and CDR2 are SQVTM and ANQGSEA. V lost 3 bases, J lost 4 bases, and 6 bases lay in between. The CDR3 is 11 residues long. CDR3 in DNA: TGCAGCGTTGAGCGGGCAGAGACCCAGTACTTC. Its translation: CSVERAETQYF.

The chain is built from TRBV11-2 and TRBJ2-3; D is possibly TRBD2 (5 bases). The CDR3 contains 15 residues. Germline CDR1 SGHAT, CDR2 FQNNGV. The V gene lost 4 bases and the J gene lost 0 bases, with 11 bases spanning the gap. CDR3 region: CASSSDYPSTDTQYF. The CDR3 DNA reads as TGTGCCAGCAGCTCCGACTATCCAAGCACAGATACGCAGTATTTT.

The chain combines TRBV6-1 with TRBJ2-1; D is perhaps TRBD2 (6 bases). Trimming left V 7 bases short and J 9 bases short, with 16 bases between. CDR3 length: 13 amino acids. Germline V gives CDR1 MNHNS, CDR2 SASEGT. The CDR3 DNA follows: TGTGCCAGCACAGGAGGGTTTTTTGTTGAGCAGTTCTTC. Protein product: CASTGGFFVEQFF.

The gene calls are TRBV7-9 and TRBJ1-4; D not resolved. Looked up from germline, CDR1 is SEHNR and CDR2 is FQNEAQ (reference sequence). The CDR3 has 15 residues. Deletions cut 6 bases from V and 5 bases from J, with 16 bases between. The CDR3 DNA reads as TGTGCCAGCAGAAAAGGAGGCGGAATAAATGAAAAACTGTTTTTT. This gives the protein CASRKGGGINEKLFF.

The CDR3 spells CAWRGGDWYGELFF. Written as DNA, the CDR3 is TGTGCCTGGAGGGGGGGGGATTGGTACGGGGAGCTGTTTTTT. The chain carries TRBV30 and TRBJ2-2, with TRBD2 matching over 7 bases. The J segment lost 7 bases and the V segment lost 3 bases, leaving 8 bases of the junction unmatched. The length of the CDR3 is 14 residues. Germline assignment: CDR1 GTSNPN and CDR2 SVGIG (reference sequence).